This T cell receptor beta chain was recovered during a study of blood T cell repertoires in COVID-19. Study at large: Donors in the United States, Italy and Spain gave samples during acute or convalescent COVID-19. Nucleic acid was either cDNA or gDNA, and it came from T cells, B-cell-depleted T cells, or PBMCs.

Germline V lookup: CDR1 SGHTS, CDR2 YDEGEE. V was pared by 5 bases and J by 0 bases, with 18 bases between. CDR3 size: 17 residues. Seattle participants joined during active infection and were tracked over time. Authors' analysis steps: Nucleated cell counts were estimated from reference gene primer amplification. Sequencing was performed with immunoSEQ multiplex PCR; in TCRdb, only in-frame clones are kept and a portion is missing. The V and J calls and clone size are taken from that table; D and trimming were inferred from the DNA. The sample holds roughly 500,000 clones, 80% to 90% seen once. The chain carries TRBV5-8 and TRBJ2-1; possibly TRBD2 for D (6 bases). This sequence originates from a man aged 18 to 29 with COVID-19, enrolled during active disease. Sequenced input: peripheral blood. CDR3 DNA: TGTGCCAGCAGAACCGGGACTTCCACTTCCTCCTACAATGAGCAGTTCTTC. Its protein is CASRTGTSTSSYNEQFF. Full variable domain (missing parts from reference TRBV5-8 and TRBJ2-1): EAGVTQSPTHLIKTRGQQATLRCSPISGHTSVYWYQQALGLGLQFLLWYDEGEERNRGNFPPRFSGRQFPNYSSELNVNALELEDSALYLCASRTGTSTSSYNEQFFGPGTRLTVL.